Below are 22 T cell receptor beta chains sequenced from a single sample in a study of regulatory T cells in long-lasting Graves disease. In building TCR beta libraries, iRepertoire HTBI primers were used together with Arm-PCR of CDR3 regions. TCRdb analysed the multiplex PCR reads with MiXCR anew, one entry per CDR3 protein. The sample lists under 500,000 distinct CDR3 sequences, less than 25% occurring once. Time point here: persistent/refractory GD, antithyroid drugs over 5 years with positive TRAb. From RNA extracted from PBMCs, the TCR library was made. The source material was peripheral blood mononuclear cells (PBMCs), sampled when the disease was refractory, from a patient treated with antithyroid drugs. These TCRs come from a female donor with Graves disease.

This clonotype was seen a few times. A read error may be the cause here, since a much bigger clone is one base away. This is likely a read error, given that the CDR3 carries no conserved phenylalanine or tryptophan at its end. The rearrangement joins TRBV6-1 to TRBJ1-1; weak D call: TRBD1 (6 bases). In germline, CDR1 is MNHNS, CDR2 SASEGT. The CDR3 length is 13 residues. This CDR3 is CASSIQGNSEAFL. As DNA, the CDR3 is TGTGCCAGCAGTATACAGGGTAACAGTGAAGCTTTCCTT.

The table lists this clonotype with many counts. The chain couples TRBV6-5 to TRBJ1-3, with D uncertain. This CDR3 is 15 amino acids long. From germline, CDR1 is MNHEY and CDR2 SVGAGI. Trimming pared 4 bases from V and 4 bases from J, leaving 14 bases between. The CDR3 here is CASSSRMQAGNTIYF. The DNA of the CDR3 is TGTGCCAGCAGTTCGAGGATGCAGGCGGGAAACACCATATATTTT.

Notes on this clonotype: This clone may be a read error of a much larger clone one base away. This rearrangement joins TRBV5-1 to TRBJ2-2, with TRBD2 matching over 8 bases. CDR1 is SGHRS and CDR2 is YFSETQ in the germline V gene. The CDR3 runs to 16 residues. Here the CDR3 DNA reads TGCGCCAGCGGCTTGAGAAGCGGGGGAAAACACGGGGAGCTGTTTTTT. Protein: CASGLRSGGKHGELFF.

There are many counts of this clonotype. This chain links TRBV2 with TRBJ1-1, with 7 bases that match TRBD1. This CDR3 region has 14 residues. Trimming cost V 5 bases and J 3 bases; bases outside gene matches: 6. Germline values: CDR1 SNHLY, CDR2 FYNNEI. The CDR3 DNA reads TGTGCCAGCAGTCCACAGGGGTTCCACACTGAAGCTTTCTTT. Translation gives CASSPQGFHTEAFF.

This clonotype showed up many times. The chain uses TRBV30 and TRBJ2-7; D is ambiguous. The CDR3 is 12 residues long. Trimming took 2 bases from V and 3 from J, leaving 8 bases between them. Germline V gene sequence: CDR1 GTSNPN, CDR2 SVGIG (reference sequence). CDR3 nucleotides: TGTGCCTGGAGTCCCCCGGGCTACGAGCAGTACTTC. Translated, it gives CAWSPPGYEQYF.

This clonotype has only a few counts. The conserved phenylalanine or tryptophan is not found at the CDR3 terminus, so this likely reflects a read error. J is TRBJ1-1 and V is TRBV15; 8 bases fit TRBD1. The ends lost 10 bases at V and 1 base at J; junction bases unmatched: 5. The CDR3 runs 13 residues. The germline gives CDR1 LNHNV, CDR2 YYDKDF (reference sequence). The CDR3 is CAIAGGSNTEAFL. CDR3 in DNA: TGTGCCATCGCAGGGGGCTCGAACACTGAAGCTTTCCTT.

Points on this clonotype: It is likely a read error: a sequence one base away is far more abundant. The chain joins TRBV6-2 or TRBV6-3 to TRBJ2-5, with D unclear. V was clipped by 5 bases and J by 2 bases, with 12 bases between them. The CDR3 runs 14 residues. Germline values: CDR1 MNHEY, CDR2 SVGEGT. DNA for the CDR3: TGTGCCAGCAGTGGAGCGATAGTTCAAGAGACCCAGTACTTC. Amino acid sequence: CASSGAIVQETQYF.

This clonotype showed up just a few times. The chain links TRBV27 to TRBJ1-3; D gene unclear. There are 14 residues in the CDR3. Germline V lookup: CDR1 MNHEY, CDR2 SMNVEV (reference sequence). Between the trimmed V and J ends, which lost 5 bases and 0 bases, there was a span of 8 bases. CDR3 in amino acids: CASSVGSSGNTIYF. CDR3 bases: TGTGCCAGCAGTGTAGGTTCCTCTGGAAACACCATATATTTT.

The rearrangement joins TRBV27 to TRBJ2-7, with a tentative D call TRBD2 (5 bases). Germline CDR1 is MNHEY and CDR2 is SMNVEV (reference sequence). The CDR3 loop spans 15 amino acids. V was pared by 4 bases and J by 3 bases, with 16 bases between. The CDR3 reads CASSWQDTSGYEQYF. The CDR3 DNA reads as TGTGCCAGCAGTTGGCAGGATACGAGCGGCTACGAGCAGTACTTC.

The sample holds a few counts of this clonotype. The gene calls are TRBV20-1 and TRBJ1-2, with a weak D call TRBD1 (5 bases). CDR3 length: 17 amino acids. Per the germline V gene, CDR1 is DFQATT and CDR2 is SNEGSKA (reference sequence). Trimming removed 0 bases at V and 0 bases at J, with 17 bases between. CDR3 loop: CSARDRATGGANYGYTF. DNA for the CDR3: TGCAGTGCTAGAGATCGGGCAACAGGAGGAGCTAACTATGGCTACACCTTC.

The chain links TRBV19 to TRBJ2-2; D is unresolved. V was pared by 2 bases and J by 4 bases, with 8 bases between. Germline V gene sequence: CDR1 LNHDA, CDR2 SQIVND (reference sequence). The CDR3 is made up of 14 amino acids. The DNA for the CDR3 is TGTGCCAGTAGTATATCTTGGGGCACCGGGGAGCTGTTTTTT. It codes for CASSISWGTGELFF.

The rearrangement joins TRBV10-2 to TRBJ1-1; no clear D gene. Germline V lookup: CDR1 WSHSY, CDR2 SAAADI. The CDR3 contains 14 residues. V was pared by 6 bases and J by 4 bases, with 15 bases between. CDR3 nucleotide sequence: TGCGCCAGCAGGGAGAGTGGAGGAATCACTGAAGCTTTCTTT. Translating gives CASRESGGITEAFF.

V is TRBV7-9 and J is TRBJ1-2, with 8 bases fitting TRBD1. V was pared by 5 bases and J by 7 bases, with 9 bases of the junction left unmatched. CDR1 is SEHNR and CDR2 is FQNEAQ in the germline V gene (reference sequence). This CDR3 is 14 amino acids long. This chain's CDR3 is CASSQGQGAFGYTF. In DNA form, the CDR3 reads TGTGCCAGCAGCCAAGGACAGGGAGCTTTTGGCTACACCTTC.

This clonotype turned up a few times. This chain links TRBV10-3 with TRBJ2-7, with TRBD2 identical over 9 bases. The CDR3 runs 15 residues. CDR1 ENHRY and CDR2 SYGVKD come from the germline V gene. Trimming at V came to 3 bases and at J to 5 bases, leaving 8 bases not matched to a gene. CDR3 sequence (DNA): TGTGCCATCAGTGAAGGCTGGCGGGAGGGAGACGAGCAGTACTTC. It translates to CAISEGWREGDEQYF.

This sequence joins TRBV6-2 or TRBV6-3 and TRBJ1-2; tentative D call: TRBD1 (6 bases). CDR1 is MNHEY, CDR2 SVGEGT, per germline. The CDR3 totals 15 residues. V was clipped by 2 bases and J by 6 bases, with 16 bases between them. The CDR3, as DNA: TGTGCCAGCAGTTACATTCCTGGGCAGGGGAATGGCTACACCTTC. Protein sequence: CASSYIPGQGNGYTF.

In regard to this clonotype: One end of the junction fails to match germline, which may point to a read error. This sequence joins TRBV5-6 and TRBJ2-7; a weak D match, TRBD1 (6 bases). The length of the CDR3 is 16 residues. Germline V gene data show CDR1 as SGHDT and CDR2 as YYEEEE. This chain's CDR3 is CASRLVGGRMTYEQYF. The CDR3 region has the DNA TGTGCCAGCCGCTTGGTTGGGGGCCGAATGACCTACGAGCAGTACTTC.

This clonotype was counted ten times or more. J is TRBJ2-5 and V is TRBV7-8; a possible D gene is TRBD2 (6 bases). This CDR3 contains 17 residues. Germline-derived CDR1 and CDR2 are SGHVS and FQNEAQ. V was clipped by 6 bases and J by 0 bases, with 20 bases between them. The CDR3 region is CASRVGELARYQETQYF. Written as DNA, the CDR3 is TGTGCCAGCAGGGTTGGGGAGCTAGCGAGGTACCAAGAGACCCAGTACTTC.

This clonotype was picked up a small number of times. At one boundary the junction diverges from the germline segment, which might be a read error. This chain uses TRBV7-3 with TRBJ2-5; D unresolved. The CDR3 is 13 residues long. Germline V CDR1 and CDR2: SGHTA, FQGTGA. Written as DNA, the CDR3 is TGTGCCAGCAGCTTAATGGGCCAAGAGGCCCAGTACTTC. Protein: CASSLMGQEAQYF.

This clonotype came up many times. The CDR3 coding sequence is TGTGCCAGCTCAACAGGAACCCCCGAGCAGTACTTC. Its translation is CASSTGTPEQYF. This chain connects TRBV18 to TRBJ2-7; D may be TRBD1 (5 bases). The V end lost 5 bases, the J end lost 6 bases, and 11 bases lay between the germline ends. This CDR3 region has 12 residues. CDR1 is KGHSH and CDR2 is LQKENI in the germline V gene.

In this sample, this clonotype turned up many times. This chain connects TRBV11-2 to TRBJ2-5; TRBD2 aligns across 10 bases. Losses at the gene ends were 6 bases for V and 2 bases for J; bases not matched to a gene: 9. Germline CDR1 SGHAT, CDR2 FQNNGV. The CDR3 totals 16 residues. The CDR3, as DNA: TGTGCCAGCAGACCCCTAGCGGGAGTTCGGCAAGAGACCCAGTACTTC. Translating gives CASRPLAGVRQETQYF.

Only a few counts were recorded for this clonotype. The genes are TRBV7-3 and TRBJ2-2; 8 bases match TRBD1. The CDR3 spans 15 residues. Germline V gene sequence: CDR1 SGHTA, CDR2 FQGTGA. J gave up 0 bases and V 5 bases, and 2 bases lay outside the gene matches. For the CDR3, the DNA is TGTGCCAGCAGCATACAGGGGGCGAACACCGGGGAGCTGTTTTTT. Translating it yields CASSIQGANTGELFF.

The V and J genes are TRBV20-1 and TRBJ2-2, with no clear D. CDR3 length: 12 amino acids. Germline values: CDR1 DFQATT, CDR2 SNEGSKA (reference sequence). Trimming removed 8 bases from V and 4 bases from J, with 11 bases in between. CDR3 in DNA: TGCAGTATAGAAGAAGTCACCGGGGAGCTGTTTTTT. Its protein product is CSIEEVTGELFF.